This T cell receptor (beta chain) appears in the sequencing data of a study of graft-versus-host responses after intestinal transplantation (dated by TCRdb to the early 2020s). Regarding the study in general: Recipients received multivisceral, liver-intestinal, or isolated intestinal transplants. Every recipient was given anti-thymocyte globulin induction, then maintenance tacrolimus and steroids for approximately 3 years. A cohort of 20 to 25 intestinal transplant recipients, including one retransplant, was enrolled, and a few patients lacking pretransplant specimens were excluded. To identify alloreactive clones, pre-transplant mixed lymphocyte reaction products were sequenced and compared with unstimulated pre-transplant donor and recipient T cells. A peak of at least 4% donor T cells among recipient peripheral blood mononuclear cells was the definition used for donor T cell macrochimerism. Graft-versus-host and host-versus-graft alloreactive T cell clones were tracked in the graft, circulation and bone marrow after intestinal transplantation using bulk TCR-beta CDR3 sequencing. Rather than going through the commercial service, samples from a few later patients were sequenced in-house on an Illumina MiSeq and processed with MiXCR.

Library creation used the immunoSEQ multiplex PCR assay. For most patients, genomic DNA was isolated with the Qiagen DNeasy Blood and Tissue Kit and shipped frozen to Adaptive Biotechnologies for TCR sequencing. For most patients, high-throughput TCR-beta CDR3 sequencing of genomic DNA was performed by Adaptive Biotechnologies. Per the original workflow: TCR sequencing data were retrieved from Adaptive's ImmunoSEQ software for 15 to 20 patients, whereas a few other patients were processed with MiXCR and VDJtools. To correct CD4 versus CD8 sorting errors, any sequence found in both subsets at a frequency ratio below 5:1 was removed. CDR3 nucleotide sequences shared between donor and recipient were removed because the origin of such sequences could not be assigned. To be classed as alloreactive, a clone needed at least 2-fold expansion over unstimulated cells and a minimum CFSE-low frequency of 0.002% (template counts) or 0.001% (read counts). Mappable clones were those detected in sequenced pre-transplant spleen, lymph node, or MLR CFSE-low populations of the donor or recipient. Cumulative frequency of alloreactive clones was calculated as a percentage of all sequences weighted by copy number. In TCRdb, the immuneACCESS table is reduced to in-frame sequences with V and J assigned. These tables do not hold every clone; where another copy was compared, an unresolved V gene accounts for under half, and the others remain unexplained. D and trimming were read from the DNA, whereas the V and J calls and clone size are those reported in that table. This sample has more than 85,000 clones in its table, and around 93% of those were observed once. 1.5% to 2.5% of the sample is in the top ten clones.

The paper as a whole reports these results and caveats: In patients with donor T cell macrochimerism, the allografts had high GvH to HvG T cell clonal ratios. The conclusions were limited by the relatively low number and heterogeneity of the intestinal transplant patients. GvH clones were detected in recipient bone marrow, and some appeared earlier in ileal mucosa or blood, consistent with an intestinal mucosal origin. Peak levels of circulating GvH clones were associated with declines in HvG clones early after transplant.

Concerning this clone: Its specific antigen is unknown. The record has no base qualities; no much larger clone is one base away.

Read against the paper, the sample's time point label means: cells obtained before transplantation from donor or recipient. CD3+CD4+ and CD3+CD8+ populations were FACS-sorted from unstimulated pre-transplant donor and recipient cells taken from spleen or lymph nodes. Inclusive of the bounding cysteine and phenylalanine, the CDR3 is 15 residues long. Here the CDR3 DNA is all that survives: 45 bases in frame from base 1. CDR1 and CDR2 were assigned from the germline V gene (reference sequence) as SGHNT and YYREEE. At the junction V is shortened by 4 bases and J by 7 bases; bases outside the gene matches: 3.

The origin of this receptor is a human donor who received an intestinal transplant. Sequencing was performed on unstimulated CD8+ T cells sorted from spleen or lymph node cells, taken before intestinal transplant. Recombination linked TRBV5-4 to TRBJ1-6; TRBD1 matches 12 bases in the middle. At the DNA level, the sequence is TGTGCCAGCAGCAAAGGGACAGGGGGCAATTCACCCCTCCACTTT. Its translation reads: CASSKGTGGNSPLHF.